This TCR beta chain was recovered during a study of OX40 agonist ivuxolimab in advanced cancers. Whole-study results and caveats: At 0.1 to 3.0 mg/kg and by week 6, CD4+ and CD8+ T cells in the blood had expanded clonally.

Profiled with immunoSEQ multiplex PCR; TCRdb holds only in-frame clones, not every one. This sample has roughly 35,000 clones, with over 80% found just once. CDR1 and CDR2 (germline): SGDLS, YYNGEE. This CDR3 has 19 amino acids. The V and J ends lost 3 bases and 7 bases, in that order; junction bases with no gene match: 20. To note about this clone: Its specificity is not known.

V is TRBV9 and J is TRBJ2-1, with 9 nucleotides matching TRBD1. Sequencing was performed on CD4+ or CD8+ T cells sorted from blood, taken in a trial of the OX40 agonist ivuxolimab. The origin of this receptor is an adult with an advanced solid tumor such as melanoma, head and neck, liver or kidney cancer. CDR3 coding DNA: TGTGCCAGCAGCGCGAATCCCGGGACAGGGCGCGGGTCTATGAATGAGCAGTTCTTC. It specifies CASSANPGTGRGSMNEQFF.